Shown below are 16 T cell receptor beta chains from a single sample sequenced in a study of T-cell memory formation after mild COVID-19. Each CDR3 protein gets one entry after TCRdb re-called the 5' RACE reads with MiXCR. This repertoire shows around 530,000 distinct CDR3 sequences, about 20% found once; its top ten account for roughly 8.3%. Sequenced material: PBMCs or a T cell subset sorted from them (not recorded which). Receptors originate from an adult woman who had mild COVID-19 (a few samples of this study predate the infection). Cell type and time point are not known.

This clonotype was seen only a few times. The rearrangement uses TRBV11-2 and TRBJ1-2; D not certain. V dropped 8 bases and J dropped 7 bases, with 11 bases sitting between them. Germline CDR1 and CDR2: SGHAT and FQNNGV. There are 11 residues in the CDR3. This CDR3 is CASRAKGGYTF. CDR3 sequence (DNA): TGTGCCAGCCGCGCGAAGGGTGGCTACACCTTC. Together with reference TRBV11-2 and TRBJ1-2, the CDR3 gives the full variable domain: EAGVAQSPRYKIIEKRQSVAFWCNPISGHATLYWYQQILGQGPKLLIQFQNNGVVDDSQLPKDRFSAERLKGVDSTLKIQPAKLEDSAVYLCASRAKGGYTFGSGTRLTVV.

V usage is TRBV5-1 and J usage is TRBJ1-2; the match to TRBD1 covers 7 bases. Germline CDR1 and CDR2: SGHRS and YFSETQ. V lost 7 bases, J lost 0 bases, and 6 bases stayed unmatched. The length of the CDR3 is 14 residues. The CDR3 region has the DNA TGCGCCAGCTGGGAGGGACAGTCTAACTATGGCTACACCTTC. Translation gives CASWEGQSNYGYTF. The full variable domain, its missing parts supplied by reference TRBV5-1 and TRBJ1-2, is KAGVTQTPRYLIKTRGQQVTLSCSPISGHRSVSWYQQTPGQGLQFLFEYFSETQRNKGNFPGRFSGRQFSNSRSEMNVSTLELGDSALYLCASWEGQSNYGYTFGSGTRLTVV.

This sequence joins TRBV19 and TRBJ2-3; TRBD2 aligns across 12 bases. In germline, CDR1 is LNHDA, CDR2 SQIVND (reference sequence). The CDR3 runs to 16 residues. Trimming at V came to 5 bases and at J to 4 bases, leaving 7 bases not matched to a gene. CDR3: CASSHLAGGRADTQYF. The CDR3 bases are TGTGCCAGTAGTCATCTAGCGGGGGGGCGGGCAGATACGCAGTATTTT.

This clonotype came up many times. The J gene is TRBJ1-1, the V gene TRBV12-3 or TRBV12-4; D gene uncertain. The CDR3 totals 12 residues. V lost 6 bases to trimming and J lost 1 base, with 6 bases between them. The CDR3 DNA reads TGTGCCAGCAGCTTGGGGAACACTGAAGCTTTCTTT. Protein: CASSLGNTEAFF.

This clonotype was found once. The rearrangement uses TRBV12-3 or TRBV12-4 and TRBJ1-1, with 9 bases that match TRBD1. CDR3 size: 14 residues. The junction had 8 bases not matched to a gene; V was cut back by 6 bases and J by 6 bases. The CDR3 loop is CASSPGDRGAEAFF. The DNA for the CDR3 is TGTGCCAGCAGCCCCGGAGACAGGGGGGCTGAAGCTTTCTTT.

This clonotype has more than one count but fewer than ten. The gene calls are TRBV14 and TRBJ1-5; D gene ambiguous. Germline values: CDR1 SGHDN, CDR2 FVKESK. V was clipped by 4 bases and J by 6 bases, with 10 bases between them. The CDR3 is made up of 13 amino acids. The CDR3 region has the DNA TGTGCCAGCAGCCCCTTTGAGGGTCAGCCCCAGCATTTT. Its translation is CASSPFEGQPQHF.

This chain connects TRBV2 to TRBJ1-2; D perhaps matches TRBD1 (5 bases). Germline V lookup: CDR1 SNHLY, CDR2 FYNNEI. The length of the CDR3 is 18 residues. V gave up 0 bases and J gave up 6 bases, with 23 bases separating them. Here the CDR3 DNA reads TGTGCCAGCAGTGAAGCGCTTCGGGCAGGCGGGGGAATTGATGGCTACACCTTC. It codes for CASSEALRAGGGIDGYTF.

This clonotype came up a few times. This chain links TRBV7-6 with TRBJ2-5; a weak D match, TRBD2 (5 bases). This CDR3 has 18 amino acids. The V gene's germline CDR1 is SGHVS and CDR2 FNYEAQ. Trimming took off 0 bases at V and 1 base at J, with 18 bases between the two ends. The CDR3 sequence: CASSLASGYEGPQETQYF. For the CDR3, the DNA is TGTGCCAGCAGCTTAGCATCCGGGTACGAGGGCCCCCAAGAGACCCAGTACTTC.

This clonotype was found many times. The chain carries TRBV19 and TRBJ2-6; D not resolved. Germline V gives CDR1 LNHDA, CDR2 SQIVND (reference sequence). The CDR3 has 15 residues. Trimming pared 5 bases from V and 0 bases from J, leaving 8 bases between. CDR3 protein: CASSFLSSGANVLTF. CDR3 sequence (DNA): TGTGCCAGTAGTTTTCTAAGCTCTGGGGCCAACGTCCTGACTTTC.

This chain connects TRBV4-2 to TRBJ2-1, with D possibly matching TRBD2 (5 bases). Trimming cost V 4 bases and J 4 bases, with 14 bases left between them. Germline V CDR1 and CDR2: LGHNA, YNFKEQ. The CDR3 loop spans 15 amino acids. The CDR3 DNA reads as TGTGCCAGCAGCCTTTCCGGGGTGGATTACAATGAGCAGTTCTTC. Protein product: CASSLSGVDYNEQFF.

This clonotype was recorded many times. The CDR3 sequence is CASSSGTEAFF. The DNA of the CDR3 is TGTGCCAGCAGTTCGGGGACTGAAGCTTTCTTT. This chain connects TRBV12-3 or TRBV12-4 to TRBJ1-1; D is ambiguous. The CDR3 is 11 residues long. V lost 4 bases to trimming and J lost 5 bases, with 5 bases between them.

This clonotype was recorded many times. V and J are TRBV5-5 and TRBJ2-7; D is ambiguous. The V end lost 5 bases, the J end lost 5 bases, and 11 bases lay between the germline ends. This CDR3 spans 12 amino acids. Germline loops: CDR1 SGHKS, CDR2 YYEKEE (reference sequence). The CDR3 DNA reads as TGTGCCAGCAGTATGTACCCCAACGAGCAGTACTTC. Protein sequence: CASSMYPNEQYF.

This chain links TRBV7-2 with TRBJ2-7; possibly TRBD1 or TRBD2 for D (5 bases each). Per the germline V gene, CDR1 is SGHTA and CDR2 is FQGNSA. CDR3 length: 16 amino acids. Between the trimmed V and J ends, which lost 6 bases and 0 bases, there was a span of 18 bases. In DNA form, the CDR3 reads TGTGCCAGCAGTTTCCCTCCTGGGGGAAGCTCCTACGAGCAGTACTTC. It yields the protein CASSFPPGGSSYEQYF.

The chain carries TRBV11-3 and TRBJ2-3; 13 bases are a match to TRBD2. The trim removed 3 bases at V and 4 bases at J, leaving 7 bases unmatched. CDR1 SGHNT and CDR2 YENEEA come from the germline V gene. CDR3 length: 17 amino acids. The CDR3 region is CASSFSLLAGGADTQYF. The CDR3 DNA reads TGTGCCAGCAGCTTCTCCCTACTAGCGGGAGGGGCAGATACGCAGTATTTT.

The chain carries TRBV7-3 and TRBJ2-3, with TRBD1 matching over 7 bases. CDR3 length equals 15 residues. V shed 5 bases and J 9 bases; nucleotides not matched to a gene: 14. Looked up from germline, CDR1 is SGHTA and CDR2 is FQGTGA. CDR3 sequence: CASSLRDSFLETQYF. The CDR3, as DNA: TGTGCCAGCAGCCTCCGGGACAGCTTCCTTGAGACGCAGTATTTT.

This clonotype was observed a few times. The V call is TRBV5-1, the J call TRBJ1-1; 7 bases fit TRBD1. This CDR3 has 14 residues. J gave up 5 bases and V 4 bases, and 8 bases lay outside the gene matches. Germline assignment: CDR1 SGHRS and CDR2 YFSETQ. CDR3 amino acids: CASSITGERTEAFF. DNA of the CDR3: TGCGCCAGCAGCATCACAGGGGAGCGGACTGAAGCTTTCTTT.